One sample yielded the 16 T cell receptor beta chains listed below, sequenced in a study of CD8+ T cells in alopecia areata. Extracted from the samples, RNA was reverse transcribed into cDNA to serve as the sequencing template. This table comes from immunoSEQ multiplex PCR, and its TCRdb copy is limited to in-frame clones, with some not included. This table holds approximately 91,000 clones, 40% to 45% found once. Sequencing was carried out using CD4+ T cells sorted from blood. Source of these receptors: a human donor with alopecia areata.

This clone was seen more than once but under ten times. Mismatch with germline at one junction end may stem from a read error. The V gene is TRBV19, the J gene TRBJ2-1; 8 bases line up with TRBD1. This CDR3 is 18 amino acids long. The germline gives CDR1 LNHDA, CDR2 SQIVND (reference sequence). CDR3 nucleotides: TGTGCCAGTAGCATAGGGTCTTCCGGGACAGGTATCTACAATGAGCAGTTCTTC. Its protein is CASSIGSSGTGIYNEQFF. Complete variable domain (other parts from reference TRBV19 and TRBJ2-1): DGGITQSPKYLFRKEGQNVTLSCEQNLNHDAMYWYRQDPGQGLRLIYYSQIVNDFQKGDIAEGYSVSREKKESFPLTVTSAQKNPTAFYLCASSIGSSGTGIYNEQFFGPGTRLTVL.

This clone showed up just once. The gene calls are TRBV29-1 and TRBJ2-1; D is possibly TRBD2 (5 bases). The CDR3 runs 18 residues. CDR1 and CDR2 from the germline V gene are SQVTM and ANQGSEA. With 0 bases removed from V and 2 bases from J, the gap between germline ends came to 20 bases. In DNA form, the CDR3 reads TGCAGCGTTGAAGACCGTACCCTGGTGAGCGGAGCCTACAATGAGCAGTTCTTC. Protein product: CSVEDRTLVSGAYNEQFF.

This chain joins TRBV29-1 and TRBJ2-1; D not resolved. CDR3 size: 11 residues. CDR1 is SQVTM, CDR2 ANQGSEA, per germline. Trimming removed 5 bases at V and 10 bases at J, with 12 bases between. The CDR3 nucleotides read TGCAGCGTTCGACCGGCTGGGGAGCAGTTCTTC. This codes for CSVRPAGEQFF.

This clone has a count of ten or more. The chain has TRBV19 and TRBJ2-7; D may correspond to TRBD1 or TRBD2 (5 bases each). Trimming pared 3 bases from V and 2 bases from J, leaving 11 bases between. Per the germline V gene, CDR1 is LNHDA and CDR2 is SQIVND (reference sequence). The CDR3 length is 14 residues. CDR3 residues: CASSIGTQTYEQYF. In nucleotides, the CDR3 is TGTGCCAGTAGTATCGGGACCCAAACCTACGAGCAGTACTTC.

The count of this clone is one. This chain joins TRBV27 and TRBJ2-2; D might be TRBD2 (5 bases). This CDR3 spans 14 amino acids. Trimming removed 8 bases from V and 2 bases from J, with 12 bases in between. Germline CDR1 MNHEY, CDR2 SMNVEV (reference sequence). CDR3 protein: CASAWTRNTGELFF. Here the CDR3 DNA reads TGTGCCAGCGCCTGGACTCGCAACACCGGGGAGCTGTTTTTT.

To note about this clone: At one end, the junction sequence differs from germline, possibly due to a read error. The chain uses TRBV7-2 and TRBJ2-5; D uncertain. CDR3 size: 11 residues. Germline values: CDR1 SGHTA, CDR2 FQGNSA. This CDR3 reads CASSYHETQYF. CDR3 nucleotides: TGTGCCAGCAGCTACCACGAGACCCAGTACTTC.

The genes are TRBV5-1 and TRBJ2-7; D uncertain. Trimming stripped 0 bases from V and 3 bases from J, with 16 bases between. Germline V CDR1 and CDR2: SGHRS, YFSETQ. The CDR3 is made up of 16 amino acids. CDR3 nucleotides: TGCGCCAGCAGCTTGGAGGTGACACCCCAATACTACGAGCAGTACTTC. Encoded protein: CASSLEVTPQYYEQYF.

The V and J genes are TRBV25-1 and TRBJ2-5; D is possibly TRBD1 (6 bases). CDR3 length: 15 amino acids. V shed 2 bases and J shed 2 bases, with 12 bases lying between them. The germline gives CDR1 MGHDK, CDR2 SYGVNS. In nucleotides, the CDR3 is TGTGCCAGCAGTGAACAGGGGACCGTACAAGAGACCCAGTACTTC. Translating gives CASSEQGTVQETQYF.

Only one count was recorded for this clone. The CDR3 region is CSVLQNSGANVLTF. CDR3 nucleotide sequence: TGCAGCGTTTTACAGAACTCTGGGGCCAACGTCCTGACTTTC. The V gene is TRBV29-1, the J gene TRBJ2-6, with unresolved D. CDR3 size: 14 residues. V lost 5 bases, J lost 0 bases, and 8 bases lay in between. The V gene's germline CDR1 is SQVTM and CDR2 ANQGSEA. The whole variable domain, remainder taken from reference TRBV29-1 and TRBJ2-6, is SAVISQKPSRDICQRGTSLTIQCQVDSQVTMMFWYRQQPGQSLTLIATANQGSEATYESGFVIDKFPISRPNLTFSTLTVSNMSPEDSSIYLCSVLQNSGANVLTFGAGSRLTVL.

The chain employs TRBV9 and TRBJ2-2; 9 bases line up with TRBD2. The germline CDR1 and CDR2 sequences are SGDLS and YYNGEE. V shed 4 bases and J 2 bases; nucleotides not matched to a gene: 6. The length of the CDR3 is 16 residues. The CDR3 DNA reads TGTGCCAGCAGCCCTGGGACTAGCAGAAACACCGGGGAGCTGTTTTTT. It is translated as CASSPGTSRNTGELFF.

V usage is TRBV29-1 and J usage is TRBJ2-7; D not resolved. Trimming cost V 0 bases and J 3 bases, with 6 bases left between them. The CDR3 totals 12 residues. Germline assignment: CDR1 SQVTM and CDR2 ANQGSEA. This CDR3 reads CSVEEDGYEQYF. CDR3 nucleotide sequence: TGCAGCGTTGAAGAAGACGGCTACGAGCAGTACTTC.

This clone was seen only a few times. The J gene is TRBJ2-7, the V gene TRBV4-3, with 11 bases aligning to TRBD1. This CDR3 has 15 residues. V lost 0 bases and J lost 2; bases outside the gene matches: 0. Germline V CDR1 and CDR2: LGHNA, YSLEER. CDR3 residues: CASSQEGQGAYEQYF. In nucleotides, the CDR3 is TGCGCCAGCAGCCAAGAGGGACAGGGGGCCTACGAGCAGTACTTC.

CDR3 amino acids: CASKNGGRAEETQYF. In DNA form, the CDR3 reads TGTGCCAGCAAGAATGGCGGGAGGGCCGAAGAGACCCAGTACTTC. The chain recombines TRBV2 with TRBJ2-5; 9 bases align to TRBD2. The CDR3 is 15 residues long. V shed 7 bases and J 3 bases; nucleotides not matched to a gene: 9. Germline loops: CDR1 SNHLY, CDR2 FYNNEI.

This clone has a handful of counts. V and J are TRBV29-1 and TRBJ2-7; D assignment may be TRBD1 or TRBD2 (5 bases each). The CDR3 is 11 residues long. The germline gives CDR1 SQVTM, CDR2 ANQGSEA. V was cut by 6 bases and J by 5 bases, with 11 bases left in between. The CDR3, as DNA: TGCAGCGTGGGGGATATTAACGAGCAGTACTTC. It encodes CSVGDINEQYF.

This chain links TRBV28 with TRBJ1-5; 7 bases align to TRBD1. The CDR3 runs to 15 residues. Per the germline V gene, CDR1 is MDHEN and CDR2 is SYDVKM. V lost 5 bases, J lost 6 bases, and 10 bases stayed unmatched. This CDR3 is CASSPPDRDVQPQHF. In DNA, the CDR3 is TGTGCCAGCAGTCCCCCCGACAGGGATGTTCAGCCCCAGCATTTT.

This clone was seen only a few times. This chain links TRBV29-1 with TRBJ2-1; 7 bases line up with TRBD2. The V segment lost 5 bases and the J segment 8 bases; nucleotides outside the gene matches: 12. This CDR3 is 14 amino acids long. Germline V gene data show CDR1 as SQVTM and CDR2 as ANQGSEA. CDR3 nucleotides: TGCAGCGTTAAGCGGGATGTAGTCCCCGATGAGCAGTTCTTC. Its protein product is CSVKRDVVPDEQFF.